The text below deals with one T cell receptor beta chain. What it recognizes is unknown. This specimen comes from a study of CD8 T cells in ankylosing spondylitis. Making the TCR beta libraries involved quantitative 5'-RACE with molecular barcodes. TCRdb recomputed calls from the 5' RACE reads with MiXCR, one row per CDR3 protein. The sample gives some 150,000 distinct CDR3 sequences, under 45% of which show up once; nearly 15% is in the top ten. Trimming stripped 6 bases from V and 5 bases from J, with 8 bases between. The CDR3 runs to 12 residues. The V gene's germline CDR1 is MNHNY and CDR2 SVGAGI (reference sequence). Points from the study as a whole: Enrichment of disease-linked clones was reportedly significant in matched ankylosing spondylitis synovial fluid.

The chain has TRBV6-6 and TRBJ1-5, with D hard to call. The sample consisted of synovial fluid, either unsorted or a sorted T cell fraction (not recorded which). This TCR came from a male donor with ankylosing spondylitis. This chain's CDR3 is CASRKPHQPQHF. Here the CDR3 DNA reads TGTGCCAGCAGGAAGCCCCATCAGCCCCAGCATTTT.